Shown below are 31 T cell receptor beta chains from a single sample sequenced in a study of neurological immune-mediated disorders. Time point denoted: longitudinal time-point 1 (baseline). From the 5' RACE reads, TCRdb called clonotypes with MiXCR, one entry per CDR3 protein. The repertoire holds some 49,000 distinct CDR3 sequences, with 10% as singletons. The sequencing input was PBMCs. These receptors were collected from a woman aged 40 to 55 in good health.

Worth noting for this clonotype: Its ends do not fully match the called genes, so a read error is possible. The chain recombines TRBV27 with TRBJ1-5; no firm D call. The V gene's germline CDR1 is MNHEY and CDR2 SMNVEV (reference sequence). The CDR3 extends over 14 amino acids. The CDR3 loop is CASSLSHINQHQHF. The CDR3 bases are TGTGCCAGCAGTTTGAGTCACATCAATCAGCACCAGCATTTT.

This clonotype turned up a few times. The genes are TRBV20-1 and TRBJ1-2; 9 bases fit TRBD1. Unmatched junction bases numbered 8, after V lost 2 bases and J lost 7 bases. Germline V CDR1 and CDR2: DFQATT, SNEGSKA (reference sequence). The CDR3 is 14 residues long. The chain's CDR3 is CSARRLGTGSGYTF. CDR3 DNA: TGCAGTGCTAGACGCCTGGGGACAGGGAGTGGCTACACCTTC.

This clonotype has only a few counts. The CDR3 coding sequence is TGTGCCAGCACCAGGACAGGGGAGTACGAGCAGTACTTC. Translation gives CASTRTGEYEQYF. The chain is built from TRBV6-2 or TRBV6-3 and TRBJ2-7, with 9 positions matching TRBD1. This CDR3 comprises 13 residues. The V gene end was trimmed by 7 bases and the J gene end by 4 bases; junction bases not matched to a gene: 5. CDR1 and CDR2 (germline): MNHEY, SVGEGT.

This clonotype was detected only once. Because the CDR3 is missing its conserved closing phenylalanine or tryptophan, this is likely a read error. This chain connects TRBV25-1 to TRBJ1-1; D ambiguous. The V and J ends lost 5 bases and 4 bases respectively, with 14 bases between them. This CDR3 contains 14 residues. CDR1 is MGHDK, CDR2 SYGVNS, per germline. The CDR3 region is CASSLDGDFTEAFL. CDR3 bases: TGTGCCAGCAGTCTGGATGGAGACTTCACTGAAGCTTTCTTA.

This clonotype has ten or more counts. The chain uses TRBV10-3 and TRBJ2-7; D not resolved. CDR1 is ENHRY, CDR2 SYGVKD, per germline. Trimming took off 0 bases at V and 2 bases at J, with 8 bases between the two ends. The CDR3 consists of 14 residues. In nucleotides, the CDR3 is TGTGCCATCAGTGAGTCGCTCGGACCCTACGAGCAGTACTTC. It is translated as CAISESLGPYEQYF.

With regard to this clonotype: A read error may explain this, as a much larger clone is one base away. This chain uses TRBV10-1 with TRBJ2-2; D is undetermined. V was pared by 0 bases and J by 7 bases, with 12 bases between. Per the germline V gene, CDR1 is WNHNN and CDR2 is SYGVQD (reference sequence). This CDR3 spans 15 amino acids. The CDR3 DNA is TGCGCCAGCAGTGAGTCTGAGACATCCAGCGGGGAGCTGTTTTTT. Translation gives CASSESETSSGELFF.

This clonotype was counted many times. The chain uses TRBV28 and TRBJ1-2; D gene uncertain. CDR1 is MDHEN and CDR2 is SYDVKM in the germline V gene. Trimming pared 4 bases from V and 8 bases from J, leaving 17 bases between. The CDR3 consists of 14 residues. CDR3 DNA sequence: TGTGCCAGCAGTTCCTCCGGGCCAGGAGAAGGCTACACCTTC. Amino acid sequence: CASSSSGPGEGYTF.

This clonotype has ten or more counts. This chain links TRBV15 with TRBJ2-5; unclear D gene. This CDR3 comprises 13 residues. Germline V gene lookup returns CDR1 LNHNV and CDR2 YYDKDF (reference sequence). Trimming shortened V by 3 bases and J by 1 base, and 6 bases separated the two germline ends. CDR3 coding DNA: TGTGCCACCAGCAGGATGGGCCAAGAGACCCAGTACTTC. The encoded protein is CATSRMGQETQYF.

At least ten counts were recorded for this clonotype. The V call is TRBV20-1, the J call TRBJ2-7; 8 nucleotides align to TRBD2. The length of the CDR3 is 13 residues. Germline V gene sequence: CDR1 DFQATT, CDR2 SNEGSKA (reference sequence). Trimming at V came to 4 bases and at J to 6 bases, leaving 8 bases not matched to a gene. The CDR3, as DNA: TGCAGTGCTAAAGCGGGAGCGGTGGGCGAGCAGTACTTC. Its translation: CSAKAGAVGEQYF.

The V gene is TRBV9, the J gene TRBJ2-1, with 9 positions matching TRBD2. The CDR3 has 14 residues. Germline loops: CDR1 SGDLS, CDR2 YYNGEE. The V and J ends lost 2 bases and 7 bases, in that order; junction bases with no gene match: 4. The CDR3 region has the DNA TGTGCCAGCAGCGTTGGCGGGGGGGTGAATGAGCAGTTCTTC. Translation gives CASSVGGGVNEQFF.

This clonotype has a count of ten or more. The chain employs TRBV11-2 and TRBJ2-5, with D maybe TRBD1 (7 bases). The V gene lost 4 bases and the J gene lost 5 bases, with 17 bases spanning the gap. From germline, CDR1 is SGHAT and CDR2 FQNNGV. The CDR3 loop spans 15 amino acids. The DNA of the CDR3 is TGTGCCAGCAGCTCGGAGGGGACAGCCCGCGAGACCCAGTACTTC. This gives the protein CASSSEGTARETQYF.

The chain combines TRBV9 with TRBJ2-2; D gene ambiguous. The CDR3 has 15 residues. Deletions cut 0 bases from V and 5 bases from J, with 11 bases between. Germline CDR1 and CDR2: SGDLS and YYNGEE. CDR3 coding DNA: TGTGCCAGCAGCGTAGGTCGGAGTTGGACCGGGGAGCTGTTTTTT. It specifies CASSVGRSWTGELFF.

This clonotype has at least ten counts. The chain has TRBV7-9 and TRBJ1-2; maybe TRBD1 (5 bases). CDR3 length: 15 amino acids. Trimming stripped 6 bases from V and 2 bases from J, with 16 bases between. Germline-derived CDR1 and CDR2 are SEHNR and FQNEAQ (reference sequence). The CDR3 DNA follows: TGTGCCAGCAGTCGGCAGGACACCGGGAACTATGGCTACACCTTC. It yields the protein CASSRQDTGNYGYTF.

This clonotype was seen ten or more times. This sequence joins TRBV20-1 and TRBJ2-1; 9 nucleotides line up with TRBD1. V dropped 3 bases and J dropped 7; count of bases not matched to a gene: 7. The CDR3 runs 14 residues. CDR1 is DFQATT and CDR2 is SNEGSKA in the germline V gene (reference sequence). CDR3 protein: CSARPGQGGNEQFF. The CDR3 DNA follows: TGCAGTGCTAGGCCGGGACAGGGAGGGAATGAGCAGTTCTTC.

There are many counts of this clonotype. The V and J genes are TRBV3-1 and TRBJ2-2; 7 bases fit TRBD2. J lost 3 bases, V lost 2 bases, and 9 bases had no gene match. This CDR3 has 17 amino acids. CDR1 is LGHDT and CDR2 is YNNKEL in the germline V gene (reference sequence). This chain's CDR3 is CASSQSSGVWDTGELFF. For the CDR3, the DNA is TGTGCCAGCAGCCAATCGAGCGGGGTCTGGGACACCGGGGAGCTGTTTTTT.

This clonotype was detected ten times or more. V and J are TRBV6-5 and TRBJ1-1; 10 positions agree with TRBD1. CDR3 size: 15 residues. Germline V gene lookup returns CDR1 MNHEY and CDR2 SVGAGI. Trimming at V came to 6 bases and at J to 5 bases, leaving 9 bases not matched to a gene. The CDR3 DNA follows: TGTGCCAGCAGGACCATACGGACAGGGGGGACTGAAGCTTTCTTT. Its translation is CASRTIRTGGTEAFF.

This clonotype was seen many times. The rearrangement links TRBV10-3 to TRBJ2-5; 15 bases match TRBD2. Germline V lookup: CDR1 ENHRY, CDR2 SYGVKD. This CDR3 contains 15 residues. The V segment lost 6 bases and the J segment 5 bases; nucleotides outside the gene matches: 4. The CDR3 sequence is CAISGLAGGEETQYF. DNA of the CDR3: TGTGCCATCAGCGGACTAGCGGGAGGGGAGGAGACCCAGTACTTC.

This clonotype has at least ten counts. The rearrangement links TRBV20-1 to TRBJ2-3, with D possibly TRBD1 on 7 matching bases. Between the trimmed V and J ends, which lost 3 bases and 1 base, there was a span of 14 bases. This CDR3 has 15 amino acids. The V gene's germline CDR1 is DFQATT and CDR2 SNEGSKA (reference sequence). CDR3 region: CSAREGTVGTDTQYF. The CDR3 coding sequence is TGCAGTGCTAGGGAGGGGACAGTAGGCACAGATACGCAGTATTTT.

This clonotype was seen ten or more times. This rearrangement joins TRBV20-1 to TRBJ1-4; the D gene is possibly TRBD1 (5 bases). There are 11 residues in the CDR3. The V and J ends lost 3 bases and 8 bases respectively, with 7 bases between them. Germline V lookup: CDR1 DFQATT, CDR2 SNEGSKA (reference sequence). CDR3 residues: CSARGVEKLFF. The DNA of the CDR3 is TGCAGTGCTAGGGGGGTCGAAAAACTGTTTTTT.

This clonotype came up many times. This chain joins TRBV6-5 and TRBJ1-5, with D perhaps matching TRBD1 (5 bases). The V gene lost 0 bases and the J gene lost 9 bases, with 15 bases spanning the gap. The CDR3 extends over 15 amino acids. The germline V gene encodes CDR1 MNHEY and CDR2 SVGAGI. The CDR3 bases are TGTGCCAGCAGTTACTCAGGGACGGCGCGTACGCCCCAGCATTTT. Its protein product is CASSYSGTARTPQHF.

This clonotype showed up many times. The V gene is TRBV6-5, the J gene TRBJ2-7, with TRBD2 identical over 8 bases. The CDR3 has 16 residues. Germline trimming cut 0 bases from V and 5 bases from J; bases unmatched to any gene: 9. The germline CDR1 and CDR2 sequences are MNHEY and SVGAGI. The CDR3 bases are TGTGCCAGCAGTTACTCAACCCTAGCGGGTCGGAACGAGCAGTACTTC. This encodes CASSYSTLAGRNEQYF.

This clonotype qualifies as medium-sized. This chain joins TRBV20-1 and TRBJ2-3; no clear D gene. Germline V gene sequence: CDR1 DFQATT, CDR2 SNEGSKA (reference sequence). V was clipped by 6 bases and J by 4 bases, with 17 bases between them. The length of the CDR3 is 14 residues. CDR3 nucleotide sequence: TGCAGTGCCGACCCGTGGCTAGAAGCAGATACGCAGTATTTT. Translated, it gives CSADPWLEADTQYF.

In regard to this clonotype: The junction departs from germline at one end; a sequencing error may be responsible. J is TRBJ1-5 and V is TRBV12-3 or TRBV12-4, with D possibly matching TRBD1 (6 bases). The CDR3 is made up of 13 amino acids. The CDR3 is CASSFSGAQTQRF. CDR3 in DNA: TGTGCCAGCAGTTTCTCAGGGGCGCAGACCCAGCGTTTT.

This clonotype was detected many times. V and J are TRBV20-1 and TRBJ2-7, with D perhaps matching TRBD1 or TRBD2 (5 bases each). Germline loops: CDR1 DFQATT, CDR2 SNEGSKA (reference sequence). Trimming took 5 bases from V and 3 from J, leaving 17 bases between them. CDR3 size: 14 residues. CDR3: CSAGTSGRYYEQYF. DNA for the CDR3: TGCAGTGCTGGAACCTCGGGACGGTACTACGAGCAGTACTTC.

This clonotype was observed at least ten times. The chain employs TRBV5-1 and TRBJ1-4, with D perhaps TRBD1 (5 bases). The CDR3 contains 15 residues. V lost 0 bases and J 4 bases, leaving 10 bases between the germline ends. Germline V gives CDR1 SGHRS, CDR2 YFSETQ. The CDR3 region is CASSLAAGVNEKLFF. CDR3 coding DNA: TGCGCCAGCAGCTTGGCCGCGGGGGTTAATGAAAAACTGTTTTTT. The full variable domain, with the rest looked up from reference TRBV5-1 and TRBJ1-4, is KAGVTQTPRYLIKTRGQQVTLSCSPISGHRSVSWYQQTPGQGLQFLFEYFSETQRNKGNFPGRFSGRQFSNSRSEMNVSTLELGDSALYLCASSLAAGVNEKLFFGSGTQLSVL.

Concerning this clonotype: This may be a read error, as it is one base from a much larger clone. This chain links TRBV4-3 with TRBJ2-5; possible D gene TRBD1, 6 bases. There are 15 residues in the CDR3. The germline V and J ends were trimmed by 4 bases and 5 bases, with 17 bases remaining between them. Germline CDR1 and CDR2: LGHNA and YSLEER. The CDR3 reads CASSPGALMGETQYF. As DNA, the CDR3 is TGCGCCAGCAGCCCAGGGGCCTTAATGGGGGAGACCCAGTACTTC.

This clonotype occurred many times. The chain is built from TRBV7-8 and TRBJ2-3; 13 bases are shared with TRBD2. CDR3 length equals 15 residues. Trimming cost V 5 bases and J 8 bases; bases outside gene matches: 7. Per germline, CDR1 SGHVS and CDR2 FQNEAQ. This CDR3 is CASSQRLAGGRTQYF. The CDR3 bases are TGTGCCAGCAGCCAAAGACTAGCGGGGGGCCGTACGCAGTATTTT.

This clonotype was seen ten or more times. V is TRBV29-1 and J is TRBJ2-1; 10 bases match TRBD2. Germline V CDR1 and CDR2: SQVTM, ANQGSEA. Trimming took 4 bases from V and 6 from J; bases not matched to a gene: 6. CDR3 length equals 14 residues. The CDR3 region is CSVVVLAGTNEQFF. In nucleotides, the CDR3 is TGCAGCGTTGTTGTACTAGCGGGAACCAATGAGCAGTTCTTC.

This clonotype has ten or more counts. V and J are TRBV7-9 and TRBJ1-1, with 7 positions matching TRBD1. This CDR3 region has 15 residues. V gave up 7 bases and J gave up 4 bases; unmatched junction bases: 12. CDR1 is SEHNR, CDR2 FQNEAQ, per germline (reference sequence). The chain's CDR3 is CASKLSGTAGTEAFF. For the CDR3, the DNA is TGTGCCAGCAAACTCTCCGGGACAGCGGGCACTGAAGCTTTCTTT.

This clonotype was counted ten times or more. The rearrangement joins TRBV4-3 to TRBJ1-6; 11 nucleotides align to TRBD1. Germline CDR1 reads LGHNA; CDR2 reads YSLEER. With 2 bases clipped from V and 8 bases from J, the junction kept 2 bases outside the gene matches. This CDR3 contains 15 residues. The chain's CDR3 is CASSQRTGGYSPLHF. For the CDR3, the DNA is TGCGCCAGCAGCCAACGGACAGGGGGCTATTCACCCCTCCACTTT.

Note on this clonotype: Given a much more abundant clone one base away, this may be a read error. V usage is TRBV5-5 and J usage is TRBJ2-7, with 7 bases that match TRBD1. Trimming removed 2 bases from V and 4 bases from J; junction bases left unmatched: 6. The V gene's germline CDR1 is SGHKS and CDR2 YYEKEE (reference sequence). This CDR3 is built from 14 residues. DNA for the CDR3: TGTGCCAGCAGCTTCGACAGGGTAAGATACGAGCAGTACTTC. Translated: CASSFDRVRYEQYF. Supplemented by reference TRBV5-5 and TRBJ2-7, the full variable domain reads DAGVTQSPTHLIKTRGQQVTLRCSPISGHKSVSWYQQVLGQGPQFIFQYYEKEERGRGNFPDRFSARQFPNYSSELNVNALLLGDSALYLCASSFDRVRYEQYFGPGTRLTVT.